A selection of T cell receptor beta chains follows, all from one sample in a study of blood T cell repertoires in COVID-19. Sequencing was performed with immunoSEQ multiplex PCR; in TCRdb, only in-frame clones are kept and a portion is missing. The sample shows about 58,000 clones, 75% to 90% of them seen only once. Sequences were obtained from peripheral blood. These receptors all stem from a human donor in a cohort sampled during active COVID-19. CDR3s include the opening cysteine and the closing phenylalanine or tryptophan. A D gene is named only where the DNA matches it firmly. Clone size, where shown, is once, few, many, or a class for clones that have expanded.

D gene | clone size | J gene | V gene | CDR3 DNA | CDR3 protein
. | . | TRBJ1-3 | TRBV20-1 | TGCAGTGCTAGTTTAGGAAACACCATATATTTT | CSASLGNTIYF
TRBD1 | . | TRBJ1-2 | TRBV7-9 | TGTGCCAGCAGCTTAGCTTCAGGGGGAGTCGGCTACACCTTC | CASSLASGGVGYTF
TRBD2 | . | TRBJ2-2 | TRBV5-1 | TGCGCCAGCAGCTTGGGGCCTAGCGGAGTTACCGGGGAGCTGTTTTTT | CASSLGPSGVTGELFF
. | . | TRBJ2-1 | TRBV9 | TGTGCCAGCAGCCCTCGGACTGAGGGTGACAATGAGCAGTTCTTC | CASSPRTEGDNEQFF
. | . | TRBJ2-1 | TRBV7-2 | TGTGCCAGCAGCTTAGACCCGACAGTAGGTGAGCAGTTCTTC | CASSLDPTVGEQFF
. | . | TRBJ1-4 | TRBV2 | TGTGCCAGCAGTTACAGGGAGACTAATGAAAAACTGTTTTTT | CASSYRETNEKLFF
TRBD2 | . | TRBJ2-3 | TRBV5-1 | TGCGCCAGCAGGGAAGGACTAGCGGGAGCGATCACAGATACGCAGTATTTT | CASREGLAGAITDTQYF
. | once | TRBJ2-3 | TRBV7-9 | TGTGCCAGCAGCCCAGATCCAGATACGCAGTATTTT | CASSPDPDTQYF
TRBD1 | once | TRBJ2-5 | TRBV19 | TGTGCCAGTACCACAGGGACAGGGGCCCGAGAGACCCAGTACTTC | CASTTGTGARETQYF
. | . | TRBJ2-7 | TRBV7-2 | TGTGCCAGCAGCTTAGGGGGCACGAGGACAACCTACGAGCAGTACTTC | CASSLGGTRTTYEQYF
TRBD1 | . | TRBJ1-1 | TRBV6-5 | TGTGCCAGCTACGACCGGGACAGGGAAAAGACTGAAGCTTTCTTT | CASYDRDREKTEAFF
TRBD1 | . | TRBJ2-7 | TRBV11-3 | TGTGCCAGCAGCCCGCGACAGGGGAGCGCCGAGCAGTACTTC | CASSPRQGSAEQYF
. | . | TRBJ2-7 | TRBV5-1 | TGCGCCAGCAGCTTAGTCCCAGGGCTGGGGGAGCAGTACTTC | CASSLVPGLGEQYF
TRBD1 | . | TRBJ2-7 | TRBV6-2/TRBV6-3 | TGTGCCAGCAGTTACTCCCGTTCGGGGACAGGGTACGAGCAGTACTTC | CASSYSRSGTGYEQYF
. | . | TRBJ2-2 | TRBV5-4 | TGTGCCAGCAGCTTGATCCCAGGGCCCGCCGGGGAGCTGTTTTTT | CASSLIPGPAGELFF
TRBD2 | . | TRBJ2-5 | TRBV5-4 | TGTGCCAGCAGCCCAGGTGGGGCTAGCGGGACAAGGGAGACCCAGTACTTC | CASSPGGASGTRETQYF
. | . | TRBJ2-7 | TRBV2 | TGTGCCAGCGTAACCCTTTTGGGGGGGGCCCGATACGAGCAGTACTTC | CASVTLLGGARYEQYF
. | . | TRBJ2-3 | TRBV29-1 | TGCAGCGTTGAAGCTAGCACAGATACGCAGTATTTT | CSVEASTDTQYF
TRBD1 | once | TRBJ1-4 | TRBV18 | TGTGCCAGCTCACCAGGGACAGATAATGAAAAACTGTTTTTT | CASSPGTDNEKLFF
TRBD1 | . | TRBJ1-2 | TRBV5-1 | TGCGCCAGCCGCCCGGACAGGGACTATGGCTACACCTTC | CASRPDRDYGYTF
. | once | TRBJ2-1 | TRBV6-6 | TGTGCCAGCAGTCGCCCCGGGAGCCAGGGCGAGCAGTTCTTC | CASSRPGSQGEQFF
TRBD1 | few | TRBJ1-2 | TRBV6-5 | TGTGCCAGCAGTCACAGGGGGCTCACCCTCTCCTACACCTTC | CASSHRGLTLSYTF
. | . | TRBJ2-3 | TRBV7-3 | TGTGCCAGCAGCTTAAGCCAAGGGGTCAGCCGCACAGATACGCAGTATTTT | CASSLSQGVSRTDTQYF
. | . | TRBJ2-3 | TRBV5-5 | TGTGCCAGCAGCCCCGAAAGCCACACAGATACGCAGTATTTT | CASSPESHTDTQYF
TRBD1 | . | TRBJ2-1 | TRBV5-1 | TGCGCCAGCAGCTTGGTAGGGACAGGGGGACGTGAGCAGTTCTTC | CASSLVGTGGREQFF
TRBD1 | . | TRBJ2-3 | TRBV18 | TGTGCCAGCTCTGGACAGGCCGGGGGCACAGATACGCAGTATTTT | CASSGQAGGTDTQYF
. | . | TRBJ1-4 | TRBV6-5 | TGTGCCAGCAGTTACACGACGGGGACTAATGAAAAACTGTTTTTT | CASSYTTGTNEKLFF
TRBD2 | . | TRBJ2-7 | TRBV7-9 | TGTGCCAGCAGCCTGGGACTAGCGGGTTACGAGCAGTACTTC | CASSLGLAGYEQYF
TRBD1 | . | TRBJ1-1 | TRBV2 | TGTGCCAGCGAGGGGACAGGGATCAATCTGTGGACTGAAGCTTTCTTT | CASEGTGINLWTEAFF
. | . | TRBJ1-5 | TRBV6-6 | TGTGCCAGCAGTTACTCGAGTCAAAGCAATCAGCCCCAGCATTTT | CASSYSSQSNQPQHF
TRBD1 | . | TRBJ1-2 | TRBV3-1/TRBV3-2 | TGTGCCAGCAGCCAAGGGGGACAGGGGGATGGATATGGCTACACCTTC | CASSQGGQGDGYGYTF
. | . | TRBJ2-7 | TRBV6-5 | TGTGCCAGCAGTTTAGGGGGGACAGCACCCTACGAGCAGTACTTC | CASSLGGTAPYEQYF
. | once | TRBJ1-3 | TRBV13 | TGTGCCAGCAGCTCAGGGACTGTTGGAAACACCATATATTTT | CASSSGTVGNTIYF
TRBD1 | . | TRBJ1-1 | TRBV19 | TGTGCCAGTAGTACTACTCTCGGGACAGGGGAACCTTACACTGAAGCTTTCTTT | CASSTTLGTGEPYTEAFF
TRBD1 | . | TRBJ2-2 | TRBV5-6 | TGTGCCAGCAGCCTTGGACAGGGAAACACCGGGGAGCTGTTTTTT | CASSLGQGNTGELFF
. | . | TRBJ2-3 | TRBV4-2 | TGTGCCAGCAGCCCCTTTAGCGGCCGCACAGATACGCAGTATTTT | CASSPFSGRTDTQYF
TRBD2 | . | TRBJ2-7 | TRBV6-5 | TGTGCCAGCAGTACGACTAGCGGGAGTCTCTACGAGCAGTACTTC | CASSTTSGSLYEQYF
TRBD2 | . | TRBJ2-1 | TRBV11-3 | TGTGCCAGCAGCTTAGGCGAGAGGGAGGGTAGGAATGAGCAGTTCTTC | CASSLGEREGRNEQFF
. | . | TRBJ1-5 | TRBV19 | TGTGCCAGTAGCCCCGGACAGAACAATCAGCCCCAGCATTTT | CASSPGQNNQPQHF
TRBD1 | . | TRBJ1-2 | TRBV19 | TGTGCCAGTAGAGACAGGGCAGCTAACTATGGCTACACCTTC | CASRDRAANYGYTF
. | . | TRBJ2-7 | TRBV19 | TGTGCCAGTAGTGACCCCGGAGGGAGGTACGAGCAGTACTTC | CASSDPGGRYEQYF
. | once | TRBJ1-2 | TRBV5-5 | TGTGCCAGCAGCCCCGTCCGGGGAGATCTGGATGGCTACACCTTC | CASSPVRGDLDGYTF
. | . | TRBJ1-2 | TRBV29-1 | TGCAGCGTTGAAGTCGGCAGGCCCCGTGGCTACACCTTC | CSVEVGRPRGYTF
TRBD1 | . | TRBJ1-1 | TRBV3-1/TRBV3-2 | TGTGCCAGCGGTAGACAGGGCCAGGACACTGAAGCTTTCTTT | CASGRQGQDTEAFF
. | . | TRBJ2-2 | TRBV10-2 | TGCGCCAGCAGTGGGGACTCACCCACCGGGGAGCTGTTTTTT | CASSGDSPTGELFF
TRBD1 | . | TRBJ2-7 | TRBV23-1 | TGCGCCAGCACTAGGGGACAGGAGCACTACGAGCAGTACTTC | CASTRGQEHYEQYF
. | . | TRBJ1-5 | TRBV28 | TGTGCCAGCAGTCTGCGGACAGATAGCAATCAGCCCCAGCATTTT | CASSLRTDSNQPQHF